The T cell receptor beta chain under discussion was sequenced for a study of cytomegalovirus exposure and HLA in healthy donors. Overall study: Inside one of the first data releases sat around 80 million unique TCRs taken from HLA-typed donors.

The PCR used 60 Vbeta and 13 Jbeta primers. The protocol was immunoSEQ multiplex PCR, while the TCRdb copy is restricted to in-frame clones and leaves out a portion. The sample comprises 90,000 to 150,000 clones, 60% to 85% of which are singletons, and less than 3.5% rests with the top ten. With respect to this clone: The antigen remains unidentified.

General study points: The authors later linked a missense DCLRE1C variant to TCR beta V- and J-gene trimming. A later analysis found that most CMV-associated TCR beta chains appeared HLA-restricted.

This CDR3 has 13 residues. Germline loops: CDR1 MNHEY, CDR2 SVGAGI. Trimming left V 6 bases short and J 1 base short, with 9 bases between. The receptor was isolated from a woman in her forties in good health and CMV-seropositive. Sequenced: PBMCs. The chain is built from TRBV6-5 and TRBJ2-5, with D perhaps matching TRBD1 (5 bases). The CDR3 DNA follows: TGTGCCAGCAGCGGACATATCCAAGAGACCCAGTACTTC. Translation gives CASSGHIQETQYF.